These T cell receptor beta chains were read from a single sample in a study of tumor-infiltrating lymphocytes in primary liver carcinoma. TCRdb re-derived calls from the multiplex PCR reads in MiXCR, one entry per CDR3 protein. Of approximately 80,000 distinct CDR3 sequences in the sample, 69% were seen once. Sequenced material: tumor-adjacent normal liver tissue. The receptors originated from a man aged 35 to 55 with primary liver carcinoma and hepatitis B virus infection. The CDR3 runs from the conserved cysteine through the conserved F or W. Fields, in order: J gene, clone size, V gene, D gene, CDR3 protein, CDR3 DNA. D genes are given only for firm matches. Only some rows state a clone size, as once, few, many or a class for expanded clones.

>TRBJ2-6|NA|TRBV11-2|NA
CASSLDLGAGADVLAF
TGTGCCAGCAGCTTAGATCTCGGGGCTGGGGCCGACGTCCTGGCTTTC
>TRBJ2-1|NA|TRBV29-1|TRBD2
CNVLCGRGNEQFF
TGCAACGTCCTTTGCGGGAGAGGCAATGAGCAGTTCTTC
>TRBJ2-3|NA|TRBV28|NA
CASTPWSSTSTDTQYF
TGTGCCAGCACCCCCTGGTCCTCCACTAGCACAGATACGCAGTATTTT
>TRBJ2-1|NA|TRBV7-3|NA
CASSIDPSNELFF
TGTGCCAGCAGTATAGACCCGTCCAATGAGCTGTTCTTC
>TRBJ2-2|NA|TRBV11-2|TRBD2
CASSPLAGGPRAGELFF
TGTGCCAGCAGCCCGTTAGCGGGAGGGCCGAGGGCCGGGGAGCTGTTTTTT
>TRBJ2-2|NA|TRBV6-6|NA
CASTLGVRELFF
TGTGCCAGCACCCTAGGTGTCCGGGAGCTGTTTTTT
>TRBJ2-7|many|TRBV5-1|NA
CASSLDRNYEQYF
TGCGCCAGCAGCCTAGACAGGAACTACGAGCAGTACTTC
>TRBJ2-7|NA|TRBV11-2|NA
CASSFGGACEHYF
TGTGCCAGCAGCTTCGGAGGGGCTTGTGAGCATTACTTC
>TRBJ2-1|once|TRBV29-1|NA
CSDTSREQFF
TGCAGCGACACAAGTCGGGAGCAGTTCTTC
>TRBJ2-5|NA|TRBV5-1|TRBD2
CASSSGLREETQYF
TGCGCCAGCAGCTCGGGACTACGTGAAGAGACCCAGTACTTC
>TRBJ2-1|NA|TRBV11-2|NA
CASSLETLNEQFF
TGTGCCAGCAGCTTAGAAACCCTGAATGAGCAATTCTTC
>TRBJ2-3|NA|TRBV11-2|NA
CANSLGRGTRPPGTQYF
TGTGCCAACAGTTTAGGCAGGGGGACTAGACCTCCAGGTACGCAGTATTTT
>TRBJ1-1|many|TRBV5-1|NA
CASSLVGSWVFF
TGCGCCAGCAGCTTGGTCGGGTCTTGGGTTTTCTTT
>TRBJ2-5|NA|TRBV6-5|NA
CASSYEWGRKTQYF
TGTGCCAGCAGTTACGAGTGGGGCCGAAAGACCCAGTACTTC
>TRBJ2-7|NA|TRBV5-1|TRBD1
CAGSSGQGAREQYF
TGCGCCGGCAGCTCCGGGCAGGGGGCTAGGGAGCAGTACTTC
>TRBJ2-7|NA|TRBV5-4|NA
CASSMQGFCEQYF
TGTGCCAGCAGCATGCAAGGGTTCTGCGAGCAGTACTTC
>TRBJ1-1|NA|TRBV5-5|NA
CAISLYFREAEAFF
TGTGCCATCAGCTTGTACTTCAGGGAGGCTGAAGCTTTCTTT
>TRBJ1-1|many|TRBV6-2/TRBV6-3|TRBD1
CASSYVTGGPMNTEAFF
TGTGCCAGCAGTTACGTCACAGGGGGGCCCATGAACACTGAAGCTTTCTTT
>TRBJ2-7|medium-sized|TRBV6-2/TRBV6-3|NA
CASSYSIPSLPYEQYF
TGTGCCAGCAGTTACTCGATTCCTAGCCTGCCCTACGAGCAGTACTTC
>TRBJ2-1|many|TRBV11-2|NA
CASSPDGSAYNEQFF
TGTGCCAGCAGCCCCGACGGGAGTGCCTACAATGAGCAGTTCTTC
>TRBJ2-7|NA|TRBV29-1|TRBD1
CIVEEWDRGVDEQYF
TGCATCGTTGAGGAATGGGACAGGGGTGTAGACGAGCAATACTTC
>TRBJ2-5|NA|TRBV5-4|NA
CASSLFLEAQYF
TGTGCCAGCAGCTTGTTTCTAGAGGCTCAGTACTTC
>TRBJ2-7|NA|TRBV6-2/TRBV6-3|NA
CASSYGRIPLGEQYF
TGTGCCAGCAGTTACGGGAGAATACCTCTCGGGGAGCAGTACTTC
>TRBJ2-1|NA|TRBV28|TRBD2
CASVGTSGMDIYSVQFF
TGTGCCAGCGTCGGGACTAGCGGGATGGATATCTACAGTGTGCAGTTCTTC
>TRBJ2-6|few|TRBV10-3|NA
CAVSPGANVLTF
TGTGCCGTCTCCCCTGGGGCCAACGTACTGACTTTC
>TRBJ2-7|NA|TRBV5-5|NA
CASSYRTRNEQYF
TGTGCCAGCAGCTACAGGACAAGGAACGAGCAGTACTTC
>TRBJ1-4|once|TRBV6-6|NA
CASSRGGFLDGKLFF
TGTGCCAGCAGTAGAGGCGGCTTCTTGGATGGAAAACTGTTTTTT
>TRBJ1-1|NA|TRBV10-3|NA
CAISVTVDTEAFF
TGTGCCATCAGTGTCACGGTCGACACTGAAGCTTTCTTT
>TRBJ2-5|NA|TRBV6-6|TRBD2
CASISGLAGQETHYF
TGTGCCAGCATCTCGGGACTAGCGGGACAGGAGACCCATTACTTC
>TRBJ2-7|NA|TRBV6-5|TRBD1
CASRPAGGRSDELYF
TGTGCCAGCAGGCCCGCAGGGGGCAGGTCCGACGAGCTGTACTTC
>TRBJ2-3|NA|TRBV6-5|NA
CASSYVRERTDAQYF
TGTGCCAGCAGTTACGTGCGGGAACGCACAGATGCGCAGTATTTT
>TRBJ2-1|NA|TRBV6-6|NA
CASSYSNPVYNEQFF
TGTGCCAGCAGTTACTCGAATCCGGTCTACAATGAGCAGTTCTTC
>TRBJ2-7|NA|TRBV10-1|NA
CASSESEWETIYEQYF
TGTGCCAGCAGTGAGTCGGAGTGGGAGACTATCTACGAGCAGTACTTC
>TRBJ1-1|NA|TRBV5-6|NA
CASSSEEVTSTEAFF
TGTGCCAGCAGCTCGGAGGAGGTTACGAGCACTGAAGCTTTCTTT
>TRBJ2-6|once|TRBV6-6|NA
CASSTRVSGANVPTF
TGTGCCAGCAGCACCAGGGTGTCTGGGGCCAACGTCCCGACTTTC
>TRBJ2-5|NA|TRBV6-1|TRBD1
CAIGDRERETQYF
TGTGCCATCGGCGACAGGGAGCGTGAGACCCAGTACTTC
>TRBJ1-5|many|TRBV4-3|NA
CASSQSREQPQHF
TGCGCCAGCAGCCAGTCCAGGGAGCAGCCCCAGCATTTT
>TRBJ2-7|NA|TRBV6-1|NA
CASGWMVYEQYF
TGTGCCAGTGGGTGGATGGTCTACGAGCAGTACTTC
>TRBJ2-7|once|TRBV11-2|NA
CASSSDSSYEQYF
TGCGCCAGCAGCTCTGACAGCAGCTACGAGCAGTACTTC
>TRBJ2-1|once|TRBV11-1|TRBD2
CVSTLVSSGTLYNEQFF
TGTGTCAGCACCTTAGTCTCCAGCGGGACCCTTTACAATGAGCAGTTCTTC
>TRBJ2-3|NA|TRBV10-3|NA
CAISPATGAPDMQYF
TGTGCCATCAGCCCCGCGACGGGAGCCCCAGATATGCAGTATTTT
>TRBJ2-3|medium-sized|TRBV11-2|NA
CASSSYQVSRTDTQYF
TGTGCCAGCAGCTCTTACCAGGTGTCCCGCACAGATACGCAGTATTTT
>TRBJ2-5|many|TRBV9|NA
CASSGRPGAETQYF
TGTGCCAGCAGCGGGAGACCCGGGGCAGAGACCCAGTACTTC
>TRBJ2-2|many|TRBV5-1|TRBD1
CASSSGTGQWELFF
TGCGCCAGCAGCTCGGGGACAGGACAATGGGAGCTGTTTTTT
>TRBJ2-2|once|TRBV12-3/TRBV12-4|NA
CASIEHHGELFF
TGTGCTAGCATAGAGCACCACGGGGAGCTGTTTTTT
>TRBJ1-4|NA|TRBV29-1|NA
CSFVWDSTEKLFF
TGCAGCTTTGTATGGGATTCGACCGAAAAACTGTTTTTT
>TRBJ2-7|NA|TRBV20-1|NA
CSASQTGSYEQYF
TGCAGTGCTAGCCAGACGGGCTCCTACGAGCAGTACTTC
>TRBJ2-3|NA|TRBV4-3|NA
CAGSQDLDTPDTQYF
TGCGCCGGCAGTCAAGATTTAGACACCCCAGATACGCAGTATTTT
>TRBJ2-7|NA|TRBV5-6|NA
CASSLTESEYEQYF
TGTGCCAGCAGCTTGACTGAGTCAGAATACGAGCAGTATTTC
>TRBJ2-7|NA|TRBV6-5|TRBD1
CASRPGQAVSFYEQYF
TGTGCCAGTAGGCCCGGACAGGCAGTATCCTTCTATGAGCAGTACTTC
>TRBJ2-5|NA|TRBV7-2|TRBD2
CASSLNSGKETHYF
TGTGCCAGCAGCTTGAATAGCGGGAAAGAGACCCATTACTTC
>TRBJ1-3|NA|TRBV4-3|NA
CASSQEGGNTIYF
TGCGCCAGCAGCCAGGAGGGGGGAAACACCATATATTTT
>TRBJ2-5|NA|TRBV4-1|NA
CTNSQDSRNYPQETQYF
TGCACCAACAGCCAAGATAGCCGAAATTACCCTCAAGAGACCCAGTACTTC
>TRBJ2-3|many|TRBV29-1|NA
CSARVSGLSDTQYF
TGCAGCGCGCGGGTTTCGGGATTGTCAGATACGCAGTATTTT
>TRBJ2-5|NA|TRBV10-3|NA
CAITAIGETQYF
TGTGCCATCACGGCCATCGGAGAGACCCAATACTTC